The entry that follows covers one T cell receptor beta chain sequence. Its antigen remains unknown. TCRdb passed the multiplex PCR reads through MiXCR, listing each CDR3 protein once. The data hold 130,000 or so distinct CDR3 sequences, with about a fifth observed a single time. The entry originates in a study of breast tumors, draining lymph nodes, adjacent tissues. Whole-study findings and limits: Findings are consistent with lymph node origin and intratumoral expansion of most tumor T cells.

This CDR3 region has 16 residues. CDR1 is SNHLY and CDR2 is FYNNEI in the germline V gene. Trimming stripped 2 bases from V and 0 bases from J, with 11 bases between. The lymph nodes were axillary draining lymph nodes from breast cancer patients. This chain joins TRBV2 and TRBJ2-4; TRBD2 might be the D (7 bases). This TCR was sampled from a female donor with breast cancer. Some clones in this sample may be carry-over from other donors' samples. Material for sequencing was axillary lymph node tissue. The CDR3 sequence is CASSERGGKAKNIQYF. The CDR3 coding sequence is TGTGCCAGCAGTGAAAGGGGGGGAAAAGCCAAAAACATTCAGTACTTC.